Shown below are 20 T cell receptor beta chains from a single sample sequenced in a study of blood T cells in healthy people across ages. Next came a second PCR, run for about 7 to 12 cycles, which used a sample-barcoded 5' primer along with a J-beta primer mix. TCRdb processed the 5' RACE reads anew with MiXCR; each CDR3 protein has one entry. Among some 880,000 distinct CDR3 sequences listed, roughly 40% were seen once. The sequenced material came from blood. Every receptor here comes from a man aged 18 to 29 in good health.

This chain uses TRBV20-1 with TRBJ1-5; tentative D call: TRBD1 (6 bases). V lost 4 bases and J lost 6, with 13 bases in between. Germline V gives CDR1 DFQATT, CDR2 SNEGSKA (reference sequence). This CDR3 contains 13 residues. The CDR3 region is CSATTGNGQPQHF. CDR3 DNA sequence: TGCAGTGCTACTACAGGGAACGGTCAGCCCCAGCATTTT.

The chain employs TRBV7-9 and TRBJ2-2, with 9 bases that match TRBD1. CDR3 length: 14 amino acids. The junction had 2 bases not matched to a gene; V was cut back by 3 bases and J by 6 bases. The germline V gene encodes CDR1 SEHNR and CDR2 FQNEAQ (reference sequence). CDR3 protein: CASSLGQGPGELFF. In nucleotides, the CDR3 is TGTGCCAGCAGCTTGGGACAGGGCCCCGGGGAGCTGTTTTTT. The whole variable domain, filled in from reference TRBV7-9 and TRBJ2-2, reads DTGVSQNPRHKITKRGQNVTFRCDPISEHNRLYWYRQTLGQGPEFLTYFQNEAQLEKSRLLSDRFSAERPKGSFSTLEIQRTEQGDSAMYLCASSLGQGPGELFFGEGSRLTVL.

This clonotype has ten or more counts. This chain joins TRBV6-2 or TRBV6-3 and TRBJ2-1; the D gene is possibly TRBD2 (6 bases). In germline, CDR1 is MNHEY, CDR2 SVGEGT. The CDR3 is 11 amino acids. V shed 7 bases and J shed 13 bases, with 14 bases lying between them. This CDR3 reads CASMTGVVQFF. The DNA of the CDR3 is TGTGCCAGCATGACGGGGGTAGTCCAGTTCTTC.

About this clonotype: A read error may explain this, as a much larger clone is one base away. The conserved phenylalanine or tryptophan is not found at the CDR3 terminus, so this likely reflects a read error. The V gene is TRBV20-1, the J gene TRBJ2-1, with D perhaps assigned TRBD1 or TRBD2 (6 bases each). This CDR3 is 16 amino acids long. Trimming stripped 6 bases from V and 4 bases from J, with 22 bases between. The germline V gene encodes CDR1 DFQATT and CDR2 SNEGSKA (reference sequence). The CDR3 DNA sequence: TGCAGTGCCAGTGGGGGTTTAGGGGGGACTTACAATGAGCAGTTCGTC. Translated, it gives CSASGGLGGTYNEQFV.

V and J are TRBV25-1 and TRBJ1-4; 8 bases align to TRBD1. V trimming: 9 bases; J trimming: 0 bases; junction bases outside the gene matches: 15. The CDR3 has 18 amino acids. Germline CDR1 MGHDK, CDR2 SYGVNS. This CDR3 reads CARDRVGFDLATNEKLFF. In DNA form, the CDR3 reads TGTGCCAGGGACAGGGTTGGGTTCGATCTCGCAACTAATGAAAAACTGTTTTTT.

The chain is built from TRBV9 and TRBJ1-3, with 7 bases lining up with TRBD1. With 0 bases clipped from V and 2 bases from J, the junction kept 2 bases outside the gene matches. The CDR3 length is 15 residues. The germline V gene has CDR1 SGDLS and CDR2 YYNGEE. The CDR3 sequence is CASSVAGGAGNTIYF. The CDR3 bases are TGTGCCAGCAGCGTAGCAGGGGGTGCTGGAAACACCATATATTTT.

Only one count was recorded for this clonotype. CDR3 loop: CSARDLGGGNQPQHF. CDR3 DNA: TGCAGTGCTAGAGATCTGGGAGGGGGCAATCAGCCCCAGCATTTT. The V and J genes are TRBV20-1 and TRBJ1-5, with D perhaps matching TRBD1 (5 bases). CDR3 size: 15 residues. Germline CDR1 is DFQATT and CDR2 is SNEGSKA (reference sequence). Trimming pared 0 bases from V and 2 bases from J, leaving 11 bases between.

This chain links TRBV6-5 with TRBJ2-7; the D is unclear. The CDR3 contains 14 residues. The ends were cut back, 6 bases at V and 7 bases at J, with 19 bases in the middle. Per germline, CDR1 MNHEY and CDR2 SVGAGI. The CDR3 coding sequence is TGTGCCAGCAGCCACCGGGCAGCCTACAATGAGCAGTACTTC. Protein: CASSHRAAYNEQYF.

A word on this clonotype: One base away lies a much larger clone, so this may be a sequencing read error. The chain couples TRBV28 to TRBJ2-5; D is perhaps TRBD2 (6 bases). The germline V gene encodes CDR1 MDHEN and CDR2 SYDVKM. The CDR3 loop spans 12 amino acids. The CDR3 reads CASSHLRETRYF. The CDR3 coding sequence is TGTGCCAGCAGTCACCTCCGGGAGACCCGGTACTTC.

This clonotype was seen at least ten times. J is TRBJ2-7 and V is TRBV29-1; TRBD2 matches 12 bases. J lost 0 bases, V lost 3 bases, and 6 bases had no gene match. The V gene's germline CDR1 is SQVTM and CDR2 ANQGSEA. The length of the CDR3 is 16 residues. This chain's CDR3 is CSVDGLAGGSSYEQYF. CDR3 nucleotide sequence: TGCAGCGTTGATGGGCTAGCGGGGGGGAGCTCCTACGAGCAGTACTTC.

The chain links TRBV6-2 or TRBV6-3 to TRBJ2-7; 9 bases fit TRBD1. The CDR3 has 17 residues. From germline, CDR1 is MNHEY and CDR2 SVGEGT. Trimming cost V 5 bases and J 7 bases; bases outside gene matches: 18. The CDR3: CASSRVSGTGIPNEQYF. CDR3 DNA: TGTGCCAGCAGTCGCGTCTCTGGGACAGGGATCCCCAATGAGCAGTACTTC.

In its sample, this clonotype was seen a few times. The V call is TRBV20-1, the J call TRBJ1-6; the D gene is possibly TRBD1 (5 bases). There are 15 residues in the CDR3. Trimming took off 0 bases at V and 7 bases at J, with 13 bases between the two ends. Germline assignment: CDR1 DFQATT and CDR2 SNEGSKA (reference sequence). The CDR3 loop is CSARDFREGNSPLHF. The CDR3 coding sequence is TGCAGTGCTAGAGATTTCAGGGAGGGGAATTCACCCCTCCACTTT.

This clonotype has only a few counts. The CDR3 DNA follows: TGTGCCAGCAGTAAAAAAACCGGGACCACGGCCACAGATACGCAGTATTTT. This sequence encodes CASSKKTGTTATDTQYF. V is TRBV12-3 or TRBV12-4 and J is TRBJ2-3, with D perhaps assigned TRBD1 or TRBD2 (5 bases each). Trimming took 5 bases from V and 2 from J, leaving 20 bases between them. The CDR3 totals 17 residues.

This clonotype was picked up a small number of times. The chain combines TRBV9 with TRBJ2-5, with D perhaps TRBD2 (6 bases). From germline, CDR1 is SGDLS and CDR2 YYNGEE. This CDR3 has 14 amino acids. Trimming cost V 0 bases and J 5 bases, with 11 bases left between them. Here the CDR3 reads CASSVDGGGETQYF. The CDR3 nucleotides are TGTGCCAGCAGCGTAGATGGGGGAGGCGAGACCCAGTACTTC.

The V gene is TRBV10-3, the J gene TRBJ1-2; D might be TRBD1 (5 bases). This CDR3 is built from 12 residues. Trimming stripped 10 bases from V and 3 bases from J, with 12 bases between. Germline CDR1 reads ENHRY; CDR2 reads SYGVKD. The CDR3 DNA reads as TGTGCCACCGAACAGGCCGACTATGGCTACACCTTC. Translation: CATEQADYGYTF.

V usage is TRBV18 and J usage is TRBJ2-7; D is uncertain. The V end lost 0 bases, the J end lost 7 bases, and 13 bases lay between the germline ends. This CDR3 contains 14 residues. Germline CDR1 and CDR2: KGHSH and LQKENI. CDR3 amino acids: CASSPPTAADEQYF. CDR3 DNA sequence: TGTGCCAGCTCACCACCTACAGCAGCCGATGAGCAGTACTTC. The entire variable domain, with the rest obtained from reference TRBV18 and TRBJ2-7, is as follows: NAGVMQNPRHLVRRRGQEARLRCSPMKGHSHVYWYRQLPEEGLKFMVYLQKENIIDESGMPKERFSAEFPKEGPSILRIQQVVRGDSAAYFCASSPPTAADEQYFGPGTRLTVT.

The chain carries TRBV6-1 and TRBJ1-4; D is undetermined. Germline CDR1 MNHNS, CDR2 SASEGT. The CDR3 is 17 residues long. V was pared by 6 bases and J by 2 bases, with 19 bases between. This CDR3 is CASSPYFKPLTNEKLFF. The CDR3, as DNA: TGTGCCAGCAGCCCCTACTTCAAACCTCTGACTAATGAAAAACTGTTTTTT.

The chain recombines TRBV5-1 with TRBJ2-1; D is uncertain. The CDR3 is made up of 14 amino acids. Trimming removed 0 bases from V and 7 bases from J, with 11 bases in between. CDR1 and CDR2 from the germline V gene are SGHRS and YFSETQ. CDR3 sequence: CASSLGPESNEQFF. CDR3 nucleotides: TGCGCCAGCAGCTTGGGACCGGAATCGAATGAGCAGTTCTTC.

V usage is TRBV20-1 and J usage is TRBJ2-7; no definite D call. Deletions cut 6 bases from V and 4 bases from J, with 13 bases between. The CDR3 runs to 12 residues. Germline CDR1 is DFQATT and CDR2 is SNEGSKA (reference sequence). CDR3: CSAQKSLYEQYF. Here the CDR3 DNA reads TGCAGTGCCCAAAAGAGTTTATACGAGCAGTACTTC.

V usage is TRBV5-5 and J usage is TRBJ1-6; TRBD1 is a possible D gene (5 bases). Germline CDR1 reads SGHKS; CDR2 reads YYEKEE (reference sequence). This CDR3 region has 15 residues. V lost 0 bases and J lost 7, with 11 bases in between. The CDR3: CASSLDAGSNSPLHF. The CDR3 region has the DNA TGTGCCAGCAGCTTGGATGCAGGGTCCAATTCACCCCTCCACTTT.